One T cell receptor beta chain is described in this entry. There is no known antigen for this receptor. No qualities accompany the bases; no much larger clone lies one base away. The sample comes from a study of metastatic and nonmetastatic thyroid tumors (dated by TCRdb to about 2020). The study in broad terms: The researchers compared repertoires between peripheral blood samples and tumor or nodule tissue samples from patients with malignant or benign thyroid disease.

CDR1 is given as SGHAT and CDR2 as FQNNGV, both from the germline V gene. The CDR3 holds 14 amino acids from the cysteine to the phenylalanine. Of all the DNA, just the CDR3 is kept, 42 bases in frame from base 1. At the junction V is shortened by 4 bases and J by 2 bases, with 12 bases in between. Here is what the overall study found, with its caveats: In both blood and tumor samples, malignant tumors were reported to have significantly higher TCR beta diversity than benign nodules.

None of the patients had been given any treatment before thyroid surgery. Using T-cell receptor beta sequencing, the researchers looked back retrospectively at clinical samples from patients, gathered between about 2011 and 2018. Libraries came from PCR. Instrument used: Illumina HiSeq 4000. High-throughput sequencing was used to profile the TCR beta-chain CDR3 region of every patient. The source study handled its data this way. The researchers built a classifier to tell apart papillary thyroid cancer patients with distant metastasis, based on CDR3 differences among clinicopathological groups. To measure repertoire diversity the researchers used the Shannon index, while the Morisita-Horn index served to gauge how similar the tumor and blood repertoires were. TCRdb reworked the public reads: Q25 trimming with fastp, MiXCR clone assembly, productive beta chains retained. These V and J calls originate from TCRdb's pipeline instead of the authors' own analysis. The table for this sample lists approximately 16,000 clones; about 35% of them were counted only once. Approximately 7% of the sample belongs to the ten largest clones.

Input material: tumor tissue. This sequence uses TRBV11-2 and TRBJ2-7; TRBD2 is perhaps the D gene, given 6 matching bases. The receptor was isolated from a female donor with papillary thyroid cancer or a benign thyroid nodule (not recorded which). Some clones in this sample may be carry-over from other donors' samples. Here the CDR3 is given as CASSSDGGTYEQYF. In nucleotide form, the sequence is TGTGCCAGCAGCTCCGACGGGGGAACCTACGAGCAGTACTTC.